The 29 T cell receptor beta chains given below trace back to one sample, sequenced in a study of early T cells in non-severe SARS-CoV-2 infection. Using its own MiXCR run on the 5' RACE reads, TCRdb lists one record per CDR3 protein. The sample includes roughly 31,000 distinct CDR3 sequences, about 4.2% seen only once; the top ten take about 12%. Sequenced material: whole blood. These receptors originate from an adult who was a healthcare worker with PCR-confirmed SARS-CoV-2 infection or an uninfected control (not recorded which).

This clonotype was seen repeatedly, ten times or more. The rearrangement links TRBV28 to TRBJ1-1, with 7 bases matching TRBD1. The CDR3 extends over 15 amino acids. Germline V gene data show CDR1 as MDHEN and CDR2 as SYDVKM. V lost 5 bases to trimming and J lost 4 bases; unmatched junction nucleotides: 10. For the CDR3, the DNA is TGTGCCAGCAGTCTCGGATTAGCAGGGGGCACTGAAGCTTTCTTT. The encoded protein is CASSLGLAGGTEAFF.

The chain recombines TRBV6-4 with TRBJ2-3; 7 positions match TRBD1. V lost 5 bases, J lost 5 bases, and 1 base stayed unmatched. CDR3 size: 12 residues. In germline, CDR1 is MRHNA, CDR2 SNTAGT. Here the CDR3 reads CASSRGQDTQYF. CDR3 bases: TGTGCCAGCAGTAGGGGGCAAGATACGCAGTATTTT.

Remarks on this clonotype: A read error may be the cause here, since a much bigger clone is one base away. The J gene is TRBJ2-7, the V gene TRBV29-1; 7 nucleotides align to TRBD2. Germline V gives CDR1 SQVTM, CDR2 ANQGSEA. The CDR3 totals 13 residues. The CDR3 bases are TGCAGCGTTGAAGGCAGCGGGGACTACGAGCAGCACTTC. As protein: CSVEGSGDYEQHF.

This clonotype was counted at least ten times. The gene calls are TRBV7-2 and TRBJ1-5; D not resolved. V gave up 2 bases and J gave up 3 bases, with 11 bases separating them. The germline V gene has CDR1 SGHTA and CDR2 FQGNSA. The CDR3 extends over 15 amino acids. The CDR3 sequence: CASSLTRHLNQPQHF. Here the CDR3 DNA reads TGTGCCAGCAGCTTAACCCGACATCTCAATCAGCCCCAGCATTTT.

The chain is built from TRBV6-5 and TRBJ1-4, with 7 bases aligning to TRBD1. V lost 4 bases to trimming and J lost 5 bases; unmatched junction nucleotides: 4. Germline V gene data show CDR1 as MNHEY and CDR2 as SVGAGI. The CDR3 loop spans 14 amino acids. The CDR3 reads CASSFRDRNEKLFF. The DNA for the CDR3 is TGTGCCAGCAGTTTCCGGGACAGAAATGAAAAACTGTTTTTT.

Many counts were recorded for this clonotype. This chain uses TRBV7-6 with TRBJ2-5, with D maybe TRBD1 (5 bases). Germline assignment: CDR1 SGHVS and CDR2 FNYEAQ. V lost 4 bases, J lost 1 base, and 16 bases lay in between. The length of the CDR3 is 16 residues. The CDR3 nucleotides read TGTGCCAGCAGCTCATCTCCCAGGGCGCCCCAAGAGACCCAGTACTTC. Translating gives CASSSSPRAPQETQYF.

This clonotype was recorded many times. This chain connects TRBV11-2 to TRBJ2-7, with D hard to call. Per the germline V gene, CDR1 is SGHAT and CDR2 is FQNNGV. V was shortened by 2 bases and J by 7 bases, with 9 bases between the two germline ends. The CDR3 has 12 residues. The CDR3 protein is CASSLHLGEQYF. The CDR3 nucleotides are TGTGCCAGCAGCTTACATTTGGGGGAGCAGTACTTC.

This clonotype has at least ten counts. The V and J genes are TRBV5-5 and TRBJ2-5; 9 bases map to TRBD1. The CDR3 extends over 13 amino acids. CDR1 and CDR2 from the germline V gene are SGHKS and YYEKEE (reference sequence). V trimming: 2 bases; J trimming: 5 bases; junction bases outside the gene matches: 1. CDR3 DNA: TGTGCCAGCAGCTTACAGGGGGCTGAGACCCAGTACTTC. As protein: CASSLQGAETQYF.

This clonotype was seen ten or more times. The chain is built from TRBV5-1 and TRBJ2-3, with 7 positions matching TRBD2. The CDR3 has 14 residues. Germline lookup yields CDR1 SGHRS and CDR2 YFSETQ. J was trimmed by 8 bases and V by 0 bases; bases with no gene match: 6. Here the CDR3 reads CASSLDGASGTQYF. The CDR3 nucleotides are TGCGCCAGCAGCTTGGATGGGGCTAGCGGTACGCAGTATTTT.

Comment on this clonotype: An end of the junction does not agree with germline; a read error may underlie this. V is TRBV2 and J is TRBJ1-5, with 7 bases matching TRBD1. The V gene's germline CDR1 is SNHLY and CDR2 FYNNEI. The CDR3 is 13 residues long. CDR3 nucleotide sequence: TGTGCCAGCCTACAGGGGATCAATCATCCCCAGCATTTT. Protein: CASLQGINHPQHF.

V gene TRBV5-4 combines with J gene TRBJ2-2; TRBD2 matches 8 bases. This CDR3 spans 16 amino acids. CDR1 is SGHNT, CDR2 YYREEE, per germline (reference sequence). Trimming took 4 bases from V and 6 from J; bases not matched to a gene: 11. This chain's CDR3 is CASSTGLAGIAGELFF. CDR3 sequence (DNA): TGTGCCAGCAGCACAGGACTAGCTGGTATAGCCGGGGAGCTGTTTTTT.

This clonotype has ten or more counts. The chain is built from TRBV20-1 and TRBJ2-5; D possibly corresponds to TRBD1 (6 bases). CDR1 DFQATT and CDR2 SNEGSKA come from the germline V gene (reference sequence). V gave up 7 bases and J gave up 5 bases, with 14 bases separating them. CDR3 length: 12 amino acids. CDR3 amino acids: CSGAGTSETQYF. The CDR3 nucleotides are TGCAGTGGCGCCGGGACATCGGAGACCCAGTACTTC.

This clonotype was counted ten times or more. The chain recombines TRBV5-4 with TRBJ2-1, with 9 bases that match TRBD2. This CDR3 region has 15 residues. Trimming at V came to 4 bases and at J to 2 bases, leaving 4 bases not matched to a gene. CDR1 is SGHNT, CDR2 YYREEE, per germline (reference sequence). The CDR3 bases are TGTGCCAGCAGCCCTAGCGGGGCCGCCTACAATGAGCAGTTCTTC. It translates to CASSPSGAAYNEQFF.

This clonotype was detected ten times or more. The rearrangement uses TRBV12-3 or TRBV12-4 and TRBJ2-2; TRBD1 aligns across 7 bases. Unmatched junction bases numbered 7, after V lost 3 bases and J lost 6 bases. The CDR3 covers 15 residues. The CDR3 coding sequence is TGTGCCAGCAGTTTCCGACAGGGCTGGGCCGGGGAGCTGTTTTTT. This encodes CASSFRQGWAGELFF.

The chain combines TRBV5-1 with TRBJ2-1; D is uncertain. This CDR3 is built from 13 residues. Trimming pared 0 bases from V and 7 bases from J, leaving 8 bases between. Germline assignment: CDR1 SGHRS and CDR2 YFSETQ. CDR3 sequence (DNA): TGCGCCAGCAGCTTGGAGCCAACAAATGAGCAGTTCTTC. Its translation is CASSLEPTNEQFF.

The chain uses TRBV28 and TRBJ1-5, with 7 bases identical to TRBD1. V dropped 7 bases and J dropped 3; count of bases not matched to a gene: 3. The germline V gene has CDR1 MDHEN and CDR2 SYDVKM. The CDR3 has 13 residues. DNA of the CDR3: TGTGCCAGCAAGACAGGGCCCAATCAGCCCCAGCATTTT. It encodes CASKTGPNQPQHF.

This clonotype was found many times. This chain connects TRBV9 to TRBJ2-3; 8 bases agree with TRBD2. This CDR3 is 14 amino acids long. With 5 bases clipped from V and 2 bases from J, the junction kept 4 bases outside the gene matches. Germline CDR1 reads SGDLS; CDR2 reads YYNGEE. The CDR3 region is CASSSSGDTDTQYF. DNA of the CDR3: TGTGCCAGCAGTAGTAGCGGGGACACAGATACGCAGTATTTT.

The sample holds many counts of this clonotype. CDR3 sequence: CASSSQGRSYNEQFF. In nucleotides, the CDR3 is TGTGCCAGCAGTTCACAGGGGAGGTCCTACAATGAGCAGTTCTTC. This sequence joins TRBV27 and TRBJ2-1; perhaps TRBD1 as D (7 bases). The CDR3 extends over 15 amino acids. CDR1 and CDR2 (germline): MNHEY, SMNVEV (reference sequence). Trimming removed 4 bases from V and 1 base from J, with 11 bases in between.

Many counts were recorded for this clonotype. CDR3 region: CASSLAIVNTEAFF. The CDR3 nucleotides read TGTGCCAGCAGCTTGGCCATAGTGAACACTGAAGCTTTCTTT. The V call is TRBV5-4, the J call TRBJ1-1; D is uncertain. Germline CDR1 reads SGHNT; CDR2 reads YYREEE (reference sequence). The V gene lost 0 bases and the J gene lost 0 bases, with 6 bases spanning the gap. This CDR3 contains 14 residues.

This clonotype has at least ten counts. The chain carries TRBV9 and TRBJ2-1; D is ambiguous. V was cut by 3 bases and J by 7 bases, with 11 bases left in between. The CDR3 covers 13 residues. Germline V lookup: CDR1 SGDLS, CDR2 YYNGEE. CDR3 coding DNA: TGTGCCAGCAGCGGTGGACCTGGGAATGAGCAGTTCTTC. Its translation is CASSGGPGNEQFF.

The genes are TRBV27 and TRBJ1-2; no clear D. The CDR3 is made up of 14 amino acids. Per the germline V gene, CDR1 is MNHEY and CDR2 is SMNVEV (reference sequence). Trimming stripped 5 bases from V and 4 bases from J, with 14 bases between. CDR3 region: CASSLGGYPYGYTF. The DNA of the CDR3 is TGTGCCAGCAGTCTAGGCGGATACCCCTATGGCTACACCTTC.

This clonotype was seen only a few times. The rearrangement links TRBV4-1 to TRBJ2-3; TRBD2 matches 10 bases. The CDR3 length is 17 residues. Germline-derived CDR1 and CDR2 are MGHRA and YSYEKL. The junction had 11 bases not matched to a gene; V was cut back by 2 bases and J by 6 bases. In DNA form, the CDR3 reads TGCGCCAGCAGCCAATACCCAGCGGGGGGGCCCGGGGATACGCAGTATTTT. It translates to CASSQYPAGGPGDTQYF.

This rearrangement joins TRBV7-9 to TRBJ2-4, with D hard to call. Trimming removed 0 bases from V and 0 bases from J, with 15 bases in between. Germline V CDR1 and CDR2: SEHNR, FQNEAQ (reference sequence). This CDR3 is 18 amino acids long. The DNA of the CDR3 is TGTGCCAGCAGCTTAGCGATGCACCGGACCGTAGCCAAAAACATTCAGTACTTC. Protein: CASSLAMHRTVAKNIQYF.

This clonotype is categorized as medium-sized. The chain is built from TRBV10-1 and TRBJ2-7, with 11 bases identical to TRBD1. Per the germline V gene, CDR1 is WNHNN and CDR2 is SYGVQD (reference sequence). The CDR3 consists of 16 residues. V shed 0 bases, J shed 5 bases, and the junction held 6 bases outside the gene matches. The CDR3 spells CASSESMGQGVDEQYF. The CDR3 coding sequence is TGCGCCAGCAGTGAGTCGATGGGACAGGGGGTCGACGAGCAGTACTTC.

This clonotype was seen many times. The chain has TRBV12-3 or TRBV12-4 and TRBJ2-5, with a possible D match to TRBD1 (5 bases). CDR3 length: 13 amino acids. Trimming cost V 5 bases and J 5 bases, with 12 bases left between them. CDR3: CASSRNRWETQYF. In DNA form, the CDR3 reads TGTGCCAGCAGTCGGAACAGGTGGGAGACCCAGTACTTC.

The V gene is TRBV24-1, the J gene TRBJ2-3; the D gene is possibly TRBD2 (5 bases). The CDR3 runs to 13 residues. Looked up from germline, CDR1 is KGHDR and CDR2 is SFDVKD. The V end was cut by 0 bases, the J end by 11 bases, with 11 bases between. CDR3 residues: CATSDLRGAMQYF. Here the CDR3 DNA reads TGTGCCACCAGTGATTTGCGGGGAGCAATGCAGTATTTT.

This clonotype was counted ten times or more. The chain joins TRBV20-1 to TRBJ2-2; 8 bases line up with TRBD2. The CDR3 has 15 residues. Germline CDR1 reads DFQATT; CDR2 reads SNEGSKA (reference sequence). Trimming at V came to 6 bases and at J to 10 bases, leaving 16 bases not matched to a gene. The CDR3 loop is CSAPQSREGRVELFF. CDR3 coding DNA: TGCAGTGCCCCCCAAAGCCGGGAGGGCCGGGTGGAGCTGTTTTTT.

CDR3 DNA sequence: TGTGCCAGCAGTTTAGGGGTGGGGACACCTAATCAGCCCCAGCATTTT. This gives the protein CASSLGVGTPNQPQHF. The chain employs TRBV12-3 or TRBV12-4 and TRBJ1-5; D is possibly TRBD1 (6 bases). V lost 1 base to trimming and J lost 4 bases, with 14 bases between them. The length of the CDR3 is 16 residues.

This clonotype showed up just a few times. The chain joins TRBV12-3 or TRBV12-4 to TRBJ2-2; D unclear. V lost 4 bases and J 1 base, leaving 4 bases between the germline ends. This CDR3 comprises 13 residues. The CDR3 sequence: CASSYLNTGELFF. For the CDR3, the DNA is TGTGCCAGCAGTTATCTGAACACCGGGGAGCTGTTTTTT.